The clone carrying this T cell receptor beta chain was recorded at least ten times. Time point meaning: newly diagnosed GD, antithyroid drugs for less than 3 months. The authors made the TCR library using RNA they extracted from PBMCs. The data were obtained in a study of regulatory T cells in long-lasting Graves disease. Study context: Antithyroid drugs had been taken under 3 months by newly diagnosed Graves' patients.

Arm-PCR of CDR3 regions and iRepertoire HTBI primers were used to build TCR beta libraries. A single record per CDR3 protein comes from TCRdb applying MiXCR to the multiplex PCR reads. The table includes a few hundred thousand distinct CDR3 sequences, approximately 12% detected once. This same sample was also part of a study on T cells in Graves' hyperthyroidism and ophthalmopathy.

The sample in question was peripheral blood mononuclear cells (PBMCs), obtained at new diagnosis, from a patient treated with antithyroid drugs. This TCR was recovered from a woman aged 18-29 years with Graves disease.

The CDR3: CASSFQAGAVQYF. In DNA, the CDR3 is TGTGCCAGCAGCTTCCAAGCGGGAGCGGTGCAGTACTTC. This chain joins TRBV13 and TRBJ2-7; TRBD2 matches at 8 bases. CDR1 is PRHDT and CDR2 is FYEKMQ in the germline V gene (reference sequence). J gave up 9 bases and V 3 bases, and 7 bases lay outside the gene matches. The CDR3 runs to 13 residues.